Listed below are T cell receptor beta chains from one sample, sequenced in a study of post-analysis software for immune sequencing data. TCRdb analysed the PCR reads with MiXCR anew, one entry per CDR3 protein. Of 380,000 or so distinct CDR3 sequences listed, about a third were seen once; the top ten hold roughly 13%. Sequencing used blood. The receptor set was obtained from a girl aged 5 to 17 with multiple sclerosis. Each CDR3 is given with its conserved first and last residue. A D gene is named only where the DNA matches it firmly. Rows may omit the clone size; those that give it use once, few, many or a size class.

CDR3nt | CDR3aa | j_gene | abundance | d_gene | v_gene
TGTGCCAGCAGTTCGGGGAGGGCCAAAAACATTCAGTACTTC | CASSSGRAKNIQYF | TRBJ2-4 | - | - | TRBV27
TGTGCCAGCACAGGGCAGGGTAATTCACCCCGCCACTTT | CASTGQGNSPRHF | TRBJ1-6 | - | - | TRBV27
TGCAGTGCTCGCCCGCGAACAGGGGGGGATCAGCCCCAGCATTTT | CSARPRTGGDQPQHF | TRBJ1-5 | few | TRBD1 | TRBV20-1
TGTGCCAGCAGTCCCCGAACAGGCCTGGATGAAGCTTTCTTT | CASSPRTGLDEAFF | TRBJ1-1 | - | - | TRBV12-3/TRBV12-4
TGTGCCAGCAGCCCCCAGGGGGGACAGATTGGGAGCTACACCTTC | CASSPQGGQIGSYTF | TRBJ1-2 | few | TRBD1 | TRBV5-4
TGTGCCAGCAGCCAAGAGGGACACCAAGGAGAGACCCAGTACTTC | CASSQEGHQGETQYF | TRBJ2-5 | - | - | TRBV3-1
TGTGCCAGCAGCGCGACCCCTACTCTCGAGCAGTACTTC | CASSATPTLEQYF | TRBJ2-7 | - | - | TRBV9
TGTGCCAGCAGCCAAGGGCGGGGAAACTCCTACAATGAGCAGTTCTTC | CASSQGRGNSYNEQFF | TRBJ2-1 | - | - | TRBV4-2
TGTGCCAGCAGCGGGCCGTCCTCACCAGATACGCAGTATTTT | CASSGPSSPDTQYF | TRBJ2-3 | few | - | TRBV7-9
TGTGCCAGCAGTTTAATCCGAGCATCTAGCACAGATACGCAGTATTTT | CASSLIRASSTDTQYF | TRBJ2-3 | - | - | TRBV27
TGTGCCTGCCCTTCGGGCTCCGGGGGATATGGCTACACCTTC | CACPSGSGGYGYTF | TRBJ1-2 | few | - | TRBV30
TGTGCCAGCAGCTTAGCGAGCGAGGGGTACAATGAGCAGTTCTTC | CASSLASEGYNEQFF | TRBJ2-1 | - | - | TRBV7-6
TGTGCCAGCCCTTGCGTCGGCTCGCTCGTCCACGAGCAGTACTTC | CASPCVGSLVHEQYF | TRBJ2-7 | - | - | TRBV28
TGCAGCGTTGTTAAGATGAACACTGAAGCTTTCTTT | CSVVKMNTEAFF | TRBJ1-1 | - | - | TRBV29-1
TGTGCCAGCAGTTCCTCGGAGAGCTCCTACGAGCAGTACTTC | CASSSSESSYEQYF | TRBJ2-7 | many | - | TRBV12-3/TRBV12-4
TGTGCCAGCAGTTTGACATACACTAGCACAGATACGCAGTATTTT | CASSLTYTSTDTQYF | TRBJ2-3 | once | - | TRBV7-2
TGTGCCAGCAGCTTGGGCGCCAGCGGGGAGGAGCAGTTCTTC | CASSLGASGEEQFF | TRBJ2-1 | - | TRBD2 | TRBV5-5
TGCAGTGCGGAGGGACAGGTTAACACTGAAGCTTTCTTT | CSAEGQVNTEAFF | TRBJ1-1 | - | TRBD1 | TRBV20-1
TGTGCCAGCAGTGAACAGGGGGCGGATGGCTACACCTTC | CASSEQGADGYTF | TRBJ1-2 | few | TRBD1 | TRBV6-2/TRBV6-3
TGTGCCAGCTCACCAGATCAGGGGACGGTCTATGGCTACACCTTC | CASSPDQGTVYGYTF | TRBJ1-2 | few | - | TRBV18
TGCGCCAGCAGCCAAGTGTTTGTTGATAGGGCTTTCTTT | CASSQVFVDRAFF | TRBJ1-1 | - | - | TRBV4-1
TGCAGTGTCCCGCGGACGGCCCGCAATCAGCCCCAGCATTTT | CSVPRTARNQPQHF | TRBJ1-5 | few | - | TRBV20-1
TGCGCCAGCAGCCCTTCGGTCCGCACTGAAGCTTTCTTT | CASSPSVRTEAFF | TRBJ1-1 | few | - | TRBV5-1
TGTGCCAGCAGTTTCGGACAGGGTATCTACGAGCAGTACTTC | CASSFGQGIYEQYF | TRBJ2-7 | few | TRBD1 | TRBV12-3/TRBV12-4
TGTGCTAGTGGTTCCCCAAATAACAATGAGCAGTTCTTC | CASGSPNNNEQFF | TRBJ2-1 | - | - | TRBV12-5
TGCAGCGTTGATGGAGACAGGGGAGGGAAGACCCAGTACTTC | CSVDGDRGGKTQYF | TRBJ2-5 | - | - | TRBV29-1
TGTGCCAGCAGCCCCGGGGGGGGGGGCACTGAAGCTTTCTTT | CASSPGGGGTEAFF | TRBJ1-1 | few | - | TRBV28
TGCGCCAGCAGCCACACACGGGGAAGGACCACTGAACCTTTCTTT | CASSHTRGRTTEPFF | TRBJ1-1 | - | - | TRBV4-1
TGTGCCAGCAGCCAAGAGGGCGAAGGGGGTGGGTATTCACCCCTCCACTTT | CASSQEGEGGGYSPLHF | TRBJ1-6 | few | - | TRBV4-2
TGCGCCAGCAGCTTGGCAGGGAGCATGAACACTGAAGCTTTCTTT | CASSLAGSMNTEAFF | TRBJ1-1 | many | - | TRBV5-1
TGCAGTGCTAGAGAAAGGGGATATGGCTACACCTTC | CSARERGYGYTF | TRBJ1-2 | - | - | TRBV20-1
TGCGCCAGCAGCCCACGGACAGCCTCAGGGGCCAACGTCCTGACTTTC | CASSPRTASGANVLTF | TRBJ2-6 | - | - | TRBV5-1
TGTGCCAGCAGTTTAGACCCCACGGCACGCCGGGGTGGCTACACCTTC | CASSLDPTARRGGYTF | TRBJ1-2 | few | - | TRBV27
TGTGCCAGCAGTCCTTATGCTAGGGGGAACCGATATGGCTACACCTTC | CASSPYARGNRYGYTF | TRBJ1-2 | - | - | TRBV7-9
TGTGCCAGCAGCCACCTAGGAGGACTAGGGCCCTCCGAGCAGTACTTC | CASSHLGGLGPSEQYF | TRBJ2-7 | - | TRBD2 | TRBV7-3
TGTGCCAGCAGCTTTACTAGCGGGGTTAGAGATGAGCAGTTCTTC | CASSFTSGVRDEQFF | TRBJ2-1 | few | TRBD2 | TRBV4-2
TGTGCCAGCTCACCACGGGGGACAGGCCGCGACGAGCAGTACTTC | CASSPRGTGRDEQYF | TRBJ2-7 | few | TRBD1 | TRBV18
TGTGCCAGCAGTGAACGGTCATTTACGCCCTACGAGCAGTACTTC | CASSERSFTPYEQYF | TRBJ2-7 | - | - | TRBV6-5
TGTGCCAGCAGCATACAGGGAGTCTATGGCTACACCTTC | CASSIQGVYGYTF | TRBJ1-2 | - | - | TRBV5-5
TGTGCCAGCAGCCAATCCGGGACCGACCCTGGCAAGCAGTACTTC | CASSQSGTDPGKQYF | TRBJ2-5 | - | - | TRBV4-2
TGTGCCAGCAGCCCCCAGTGGGGGGTTAACACTGAAGCTTTCTTT | CASSPQWGVNTEAFF | TRBJ1-1 | - | - | TRBV3-1
TGTCCCAGCAGCGGTACGGGCTGGGGATCAAGGCGCAATGAGCAGTTCTTC | CPSSGTGWGSRRNEQFF | TRBJ2-1 | - | - | TRBV7-2